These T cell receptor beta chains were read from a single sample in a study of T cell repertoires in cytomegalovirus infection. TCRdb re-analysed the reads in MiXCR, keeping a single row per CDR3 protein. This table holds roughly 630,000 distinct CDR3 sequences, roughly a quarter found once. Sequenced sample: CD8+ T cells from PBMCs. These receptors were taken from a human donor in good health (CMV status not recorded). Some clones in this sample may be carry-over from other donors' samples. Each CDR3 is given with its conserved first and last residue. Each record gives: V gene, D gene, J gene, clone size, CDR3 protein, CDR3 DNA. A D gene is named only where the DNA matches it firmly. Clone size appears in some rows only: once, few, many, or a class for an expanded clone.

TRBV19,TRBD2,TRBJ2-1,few,CASSIGGTRYNEQFF,TGTGCCAGTAGTATAGGGGGGACTAGGTACAATGAGCAGTTCTTC
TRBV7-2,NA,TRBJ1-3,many,CASSLHPGLENTIYF,TGTGCCAGCAGCTTGCACCCCGGGCTAGAAAACACCATATATTTT
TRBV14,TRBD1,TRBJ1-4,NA,CASSHKDRGGEKLFF,TGTGCCAGCAGCCACAAAGACAGGGGAGGTGAAAAACTGTTTTTT
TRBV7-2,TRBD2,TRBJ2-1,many,CASSVLAGGHSYNEQFF,TGTGCCAGCAGCGTACTAGCGGGGGGCCACTCCTACAATGAGCAGTTCTTC
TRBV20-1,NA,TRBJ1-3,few,CSALPPGERAGNTIYF,TGCAGTGCTCTACCCCCAGGGGAGAGGGCTGGAAACACCATATATTTT
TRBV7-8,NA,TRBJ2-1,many,CASSRAGTPIDEQFF,TGTGCCAGCAGCCGCGCCGGGACACCCATCGATGAGCAGTTCTTC
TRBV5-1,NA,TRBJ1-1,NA,CASSFKGGGNTEAFF,TGCGCCAGCAGCTTTAAAGGGGGAGGGAACACTGAAGCTTTCTTT
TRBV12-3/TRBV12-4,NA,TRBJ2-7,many,CASSFTRKVYEQYF,TGTGCCAGCAGTTTTACGAGGAAAGTCTACGAGCAGTACTTC
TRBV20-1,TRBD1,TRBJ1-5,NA,CSAGTDEFSNQPQHF,TGCAGTGCTGGGACAGATGAATTTAGCAATCAGCCCCAGCATTTT
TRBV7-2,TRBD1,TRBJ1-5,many,CASSPGQGATQPQHF,TGTGCCAGCAGCCCCGGACAGGGGGCGACTCAGCCCCAGCATTTT
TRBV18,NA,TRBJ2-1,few,CASSPQRGGNEQFF,TGTGCCAGCTCACCACAAAGGGGGGGCAATGAGCAGTTCTTC
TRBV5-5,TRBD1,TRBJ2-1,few,CASSEADRGASNEQFF,TGTGCCAGCAGCGAAGCCGACAGGGGCGCCTCCAATGAGCAGTTCTTC
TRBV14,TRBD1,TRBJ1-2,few,CASSQAQGGGYTF,TGTGCCAGCAGCCAAGCTCAGGGGGGCGGCTACACCTTC
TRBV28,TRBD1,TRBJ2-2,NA,CASSYRRGQTGELFF,TGTGCCAGCAGTTATCGCAGGGGGCAAACCGGGGAGCTGTTTTTT
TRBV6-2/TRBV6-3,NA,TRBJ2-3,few,CASSYRVGSPGTDTQYF,TGTGCCAGCAGTTACCGTGTGGGGTCCCCAGGCACAGATACGCAGTATTTT
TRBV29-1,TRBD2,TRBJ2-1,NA,CSVEYSLAGNNEQFF,TGCAGCGTTGAATATAGTCTAGCGGGGAACAATGAGCAGTTCTTC
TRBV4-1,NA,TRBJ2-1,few,CASSQEGQYNEQFF,TGCGCCAGCAGCCAAGAGGGTCAGTACAATGAGCAGTTCTTC
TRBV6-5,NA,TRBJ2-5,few,CASSPLGGGHQETQYF,TGTGCCAGCAGCCCCCTGGGTGGGGGCCACCAAGAGACCCAGTACTTC
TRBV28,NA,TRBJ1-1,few,CASRGGGAVTEAFF,TGTGCCAGCAGGGGGGGGGGCGCGGTCACTGAAGCTTTCTTT
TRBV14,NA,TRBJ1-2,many,CASSQGTVYGYTF,TGTGCCAGCAGCCAAGGGACAGTCTATGGCTACACCTTC
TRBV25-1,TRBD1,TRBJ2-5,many,CASSEYWGTGERGETQYF,TGTGCCAGCAGTGAATACTGGGGGACAGGGGAGAGGGGAGAGACCCAGTACTTC
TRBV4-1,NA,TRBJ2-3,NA,CASSQRGVADTQYF,TGCGCCAGCAGCCAACGTGGGGTCGCAGATACGCAGTATTTT
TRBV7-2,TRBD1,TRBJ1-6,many,CASSSTGRANSPLHF,TGTGCCAGCAGTTCGACAGGGCGGGCTAATTCACCCCTCCACTTT
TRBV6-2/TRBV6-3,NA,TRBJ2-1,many,CASSYSEREFF,TGTGCCAGCAGTTACTCGGAGCGAGAGTTCTTC
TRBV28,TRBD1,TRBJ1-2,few,CASSLWGTGEGYTF,TGTGCCAGCAGTTTATGGGGGACAGGGGAAGGCTACACCTTC
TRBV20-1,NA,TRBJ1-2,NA,CSARAMDRSYGYTF,TGCAGTGCTAGAGCCATGGACCGAAGCTATGGCTACACCTTC
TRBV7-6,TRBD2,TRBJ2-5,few,CASSKSRLTSGGSETQYF,TGTGCCAGCAGTAAAAGCCGGCTGACTAGCGGGGGGAGTGAGACCCAGTACTTC
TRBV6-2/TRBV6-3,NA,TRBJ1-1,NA,CASSYSGAREPEAFF,TGTGCCAGCAGTTACTCGGGGGCTCGGGAGCCTGAAGCTTTCTTT
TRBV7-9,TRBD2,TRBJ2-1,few,CASSLESMGGDDNEQFF,TGTGCCAGCAGCTTAGAGTCTATGGGGGGGGACGACAATGAGCAGTTCTTC
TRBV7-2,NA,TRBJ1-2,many,CASSSGYGYTF,TGTGCCAGCAGCTCAGGGTATGGCTACACCTTC
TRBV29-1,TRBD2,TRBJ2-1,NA,CSVDGTRLADYNEQFF,TGCAGCGTTGACGGGACTAGACTAGCGGACTACAATGAGCAGTTCTTC
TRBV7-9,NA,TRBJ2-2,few,CALNPLRGSPNTGELFF,TGTGCCCTTAATCCTCTGAGGGGGAGTCCGAACACCGGGGAGCTGTTTTTT
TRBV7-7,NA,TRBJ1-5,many,CASSCHGGHTLFSNQPQHF,TGTGCTAGCAGCTGCCACGGCGGACACACCCTCTTTAGCAATCAGCCCCAGCATTTT
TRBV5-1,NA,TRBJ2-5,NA,CASSLEGWGGKQETQYF,TGCGCCAGCAGCTTGGAAGGTTGGGGCGGAAAACAAGAGACCCAGTACTTC
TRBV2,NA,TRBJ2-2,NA,CATLREVTGELFF,TGTGCCACCCTCAGGGAGGTCACCGGGGAGCTGTTTTTT
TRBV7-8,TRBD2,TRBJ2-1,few,CASSRRQLAGGERSYNEQFF,TGTGCCAGCAGCCGACGACAACTAGCGGGGGGGGAAAGGTCCTACAATGAGCAGTTCTTC
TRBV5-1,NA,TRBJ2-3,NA,CASSLVGVADTQYF,TGCGCCAGCAGCTTGGTGGGGGTAGCAGATACGCAGTATTTT
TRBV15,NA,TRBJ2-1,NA,CATSRERVVQIAYNEQFF,TGTGCCACCAGCAGAGAACGCGTCGTACAGATAGCCTACAATGAGCAGTTCTTC
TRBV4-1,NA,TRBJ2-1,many,CASSRGPSNEQFF,TGTGCCAGCAGTAGGGGACCCTCCAATGAGCAGTTCTTC
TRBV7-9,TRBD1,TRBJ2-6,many,CASRGQGATGANVLTF,TGTGCCAGCAGGGGACAGGGGGCGACTGGGGCCAACGTCCTGACTTTC
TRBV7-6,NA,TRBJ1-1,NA,CASRRRGVNTEAFF,TGTGCCAGCAGACGGCGGGGGGTGAACACTGAAGCTTTCTTT
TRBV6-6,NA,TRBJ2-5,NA,CASFPLVGAIGETQYF,TGTGCCAGCTTCCCCCTTGTGGGGGCGATCGGAGAGACCCAGTACTTC
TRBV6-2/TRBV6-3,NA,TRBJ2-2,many,CASSEETGSNTGELFF,TGTGCCAGCAGTGAGGAGACAGGTTCCAACACCGGGGAGCTGTTTTTT
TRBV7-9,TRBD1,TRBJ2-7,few,CASSARQGSRTYEQYF,TGTGCCAGCAGCGCAAGACAGGGAAGCCGCACCTACGAGCAGTACTTC
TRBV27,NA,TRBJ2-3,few,CASSPPGRPMRDTQYF,TGTGCCAGCAGTCCACCAGGGAGACCGATGAGAGATACGCAGTATTTT
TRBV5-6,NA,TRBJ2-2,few,CASSDLTVTNTGELFF,TGTGCCAGCAGCGACCTCACAGTTACGAACACCGGGGAGCTGTTTTTT
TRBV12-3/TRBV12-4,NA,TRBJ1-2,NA,CASTSSGGQPYGYTF,TGTGCCAGCACCTCTTCTGGGGGGCAGCCTTATGGCTACACCTTC
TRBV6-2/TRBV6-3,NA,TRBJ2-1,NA,CVSSYPLVEAGEYNEQFF,TGTGTCAGCAGTTATCCGTTGGTGGAGGCCGGCGAATACAATGAGCAGTTCTTC
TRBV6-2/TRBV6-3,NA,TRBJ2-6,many,CASSLKKNSGANVLTF,TGTGCCAGCAGTCTCAAGAAAAACTCTGGGGCCAACGTCCTGACTTTC
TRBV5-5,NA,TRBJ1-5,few,CASSRRESNQPQHF,TGTGCCAGCAGCCGGCGGGAGTCCAATCAGCCCCAGCATTTT
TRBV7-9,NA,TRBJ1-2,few,CASSSATSGLYYGYTF,TGTGCCAGCAGCTCAGCTACCTCAGGGTTGTACTATGGCTACACCTTC
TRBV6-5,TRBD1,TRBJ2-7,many,CASSYGTGSEQYF,TGTGCCAGCAGTTACGGGACAGGGAGCGAGCAGTACTTC
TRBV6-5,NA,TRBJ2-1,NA,CASSNGPRGNEQFF,TGTGCCAGCAGTAATGGACCCCGCGGCAATGAGCAGTTCTTC
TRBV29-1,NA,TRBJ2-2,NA,CSVEDKQSGELFF,TGCAGCGTTGAAGATAAGCAGTCCGGGGAGCTGTTTTTT
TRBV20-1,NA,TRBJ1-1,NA,CSAFPQGKPEAFF,TGCAGTGCTTTCCCCCAGGGTAAGCCTGAAGCTTTCTTT
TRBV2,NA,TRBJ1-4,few,CASSRDENEKLFF,TGTGCCAGCAGCCGGGACGAAAATGAAAAACTGTTTTTT
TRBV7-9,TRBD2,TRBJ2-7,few,CASSLVASGPSGEQYF,TGTGCCAGCAGCTTAGTGGCTAGCGGGCCCTCGGGGGAGCAGTACTTC
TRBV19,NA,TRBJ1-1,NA,CASLGKGFTEAFF,TGTGCCAGTTTAGGCAAGGGATTCACTGAAGCTTTCTTT
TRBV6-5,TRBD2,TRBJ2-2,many,CASSYELAGVNTGELFF,TGTGCCAGCAGTTACGAACTAGCGGGGGTAAACACCGGGGAGCTGTTTTTT
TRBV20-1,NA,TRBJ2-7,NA,CSARLPFKSGPYRISYEQYF,TGCAGTGCTAGGTTACCCTTTAAAAGTGGCCCGTACAGAATCTCCTACGAGCAGTACTTC